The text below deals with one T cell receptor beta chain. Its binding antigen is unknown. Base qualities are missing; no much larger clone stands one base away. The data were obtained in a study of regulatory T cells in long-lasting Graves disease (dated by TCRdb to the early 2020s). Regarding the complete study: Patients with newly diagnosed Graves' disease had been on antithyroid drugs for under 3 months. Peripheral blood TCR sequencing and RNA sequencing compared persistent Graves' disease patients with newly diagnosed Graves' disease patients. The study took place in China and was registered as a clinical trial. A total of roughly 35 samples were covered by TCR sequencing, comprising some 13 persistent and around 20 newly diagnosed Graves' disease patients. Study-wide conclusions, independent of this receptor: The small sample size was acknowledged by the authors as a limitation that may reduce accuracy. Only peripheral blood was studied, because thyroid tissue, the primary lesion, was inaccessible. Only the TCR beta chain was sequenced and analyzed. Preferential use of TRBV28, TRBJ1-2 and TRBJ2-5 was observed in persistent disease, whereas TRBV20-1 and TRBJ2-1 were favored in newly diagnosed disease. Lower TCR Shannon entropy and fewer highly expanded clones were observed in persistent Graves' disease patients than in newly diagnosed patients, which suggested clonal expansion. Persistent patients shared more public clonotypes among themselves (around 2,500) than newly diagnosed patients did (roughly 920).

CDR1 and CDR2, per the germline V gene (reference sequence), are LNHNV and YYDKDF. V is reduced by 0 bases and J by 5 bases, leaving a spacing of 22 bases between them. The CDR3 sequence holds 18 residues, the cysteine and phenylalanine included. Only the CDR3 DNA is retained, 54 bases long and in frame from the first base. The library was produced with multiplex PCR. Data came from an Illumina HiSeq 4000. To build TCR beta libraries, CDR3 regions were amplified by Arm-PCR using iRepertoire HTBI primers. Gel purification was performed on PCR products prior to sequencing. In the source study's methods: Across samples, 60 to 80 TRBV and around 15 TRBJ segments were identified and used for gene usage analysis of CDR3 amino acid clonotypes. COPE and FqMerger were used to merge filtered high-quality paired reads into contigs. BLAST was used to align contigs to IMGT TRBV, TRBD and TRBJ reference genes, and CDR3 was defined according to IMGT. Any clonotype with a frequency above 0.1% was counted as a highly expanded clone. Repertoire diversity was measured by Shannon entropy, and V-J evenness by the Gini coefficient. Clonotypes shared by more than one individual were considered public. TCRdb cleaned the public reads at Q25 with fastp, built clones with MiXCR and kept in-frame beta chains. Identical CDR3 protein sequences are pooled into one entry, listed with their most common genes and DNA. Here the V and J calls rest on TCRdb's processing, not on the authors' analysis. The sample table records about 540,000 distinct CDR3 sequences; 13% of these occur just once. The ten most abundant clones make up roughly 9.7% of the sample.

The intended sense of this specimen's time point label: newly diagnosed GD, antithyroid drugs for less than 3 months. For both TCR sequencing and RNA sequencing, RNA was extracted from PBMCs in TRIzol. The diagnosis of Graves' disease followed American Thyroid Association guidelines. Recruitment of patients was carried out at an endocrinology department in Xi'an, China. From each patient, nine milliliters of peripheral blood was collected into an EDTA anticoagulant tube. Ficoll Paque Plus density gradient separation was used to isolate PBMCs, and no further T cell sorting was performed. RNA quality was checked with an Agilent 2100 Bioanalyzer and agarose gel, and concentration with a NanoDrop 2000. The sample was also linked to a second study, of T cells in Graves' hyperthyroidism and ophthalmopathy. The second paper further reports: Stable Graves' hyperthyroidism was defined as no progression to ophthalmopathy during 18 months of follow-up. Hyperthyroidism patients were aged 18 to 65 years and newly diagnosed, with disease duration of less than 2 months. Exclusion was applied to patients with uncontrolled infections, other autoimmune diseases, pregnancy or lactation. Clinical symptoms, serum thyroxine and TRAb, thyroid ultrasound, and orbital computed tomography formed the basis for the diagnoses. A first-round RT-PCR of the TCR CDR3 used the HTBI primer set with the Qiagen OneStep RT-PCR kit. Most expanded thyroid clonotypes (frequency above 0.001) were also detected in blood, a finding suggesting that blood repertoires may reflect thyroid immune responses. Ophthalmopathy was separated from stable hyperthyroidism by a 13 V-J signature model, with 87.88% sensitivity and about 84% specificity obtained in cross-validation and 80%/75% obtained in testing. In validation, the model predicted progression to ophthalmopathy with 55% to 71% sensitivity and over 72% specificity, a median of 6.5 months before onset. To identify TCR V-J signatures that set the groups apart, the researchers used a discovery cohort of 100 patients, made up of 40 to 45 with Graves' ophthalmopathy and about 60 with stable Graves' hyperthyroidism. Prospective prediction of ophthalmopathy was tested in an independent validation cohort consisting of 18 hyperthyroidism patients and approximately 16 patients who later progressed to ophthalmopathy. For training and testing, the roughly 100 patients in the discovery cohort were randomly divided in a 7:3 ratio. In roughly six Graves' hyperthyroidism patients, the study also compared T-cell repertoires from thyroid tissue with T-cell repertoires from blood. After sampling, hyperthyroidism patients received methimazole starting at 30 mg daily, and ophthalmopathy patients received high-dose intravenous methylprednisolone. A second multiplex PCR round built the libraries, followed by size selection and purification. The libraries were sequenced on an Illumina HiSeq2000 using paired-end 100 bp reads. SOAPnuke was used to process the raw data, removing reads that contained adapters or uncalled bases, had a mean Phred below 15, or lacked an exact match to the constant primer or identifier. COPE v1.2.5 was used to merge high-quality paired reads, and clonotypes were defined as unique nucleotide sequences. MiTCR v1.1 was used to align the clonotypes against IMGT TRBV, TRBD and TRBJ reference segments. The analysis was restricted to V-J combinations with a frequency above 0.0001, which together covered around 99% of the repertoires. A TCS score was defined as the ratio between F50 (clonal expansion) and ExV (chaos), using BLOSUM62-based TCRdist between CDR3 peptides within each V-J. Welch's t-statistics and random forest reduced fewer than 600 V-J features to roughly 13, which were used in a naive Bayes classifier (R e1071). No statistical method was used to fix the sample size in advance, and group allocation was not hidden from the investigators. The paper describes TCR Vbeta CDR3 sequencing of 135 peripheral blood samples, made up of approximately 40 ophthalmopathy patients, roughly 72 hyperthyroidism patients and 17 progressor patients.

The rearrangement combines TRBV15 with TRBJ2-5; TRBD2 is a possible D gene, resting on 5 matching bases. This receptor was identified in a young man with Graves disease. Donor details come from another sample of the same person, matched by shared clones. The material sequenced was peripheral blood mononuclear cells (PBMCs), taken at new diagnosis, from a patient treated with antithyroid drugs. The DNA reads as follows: TGTGCCACCAGCAGAGATGTCTTCGGGCCTTTAGAGCGGGAGACCCAGTACTTC. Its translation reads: CATSRDVFGPLERETQYF. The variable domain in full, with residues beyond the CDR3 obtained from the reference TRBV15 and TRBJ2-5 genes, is DAMVIQNPRYQVTQFGKPVTLSCSQTLNHNVMYWYQQKSSQAPKLLFHYYDKDFNNEADTPDNFQSRRPNTSFCFLDIRSPGLGDTAMYLCATSRDVFGPLERETQYFGPGTRLLVL.